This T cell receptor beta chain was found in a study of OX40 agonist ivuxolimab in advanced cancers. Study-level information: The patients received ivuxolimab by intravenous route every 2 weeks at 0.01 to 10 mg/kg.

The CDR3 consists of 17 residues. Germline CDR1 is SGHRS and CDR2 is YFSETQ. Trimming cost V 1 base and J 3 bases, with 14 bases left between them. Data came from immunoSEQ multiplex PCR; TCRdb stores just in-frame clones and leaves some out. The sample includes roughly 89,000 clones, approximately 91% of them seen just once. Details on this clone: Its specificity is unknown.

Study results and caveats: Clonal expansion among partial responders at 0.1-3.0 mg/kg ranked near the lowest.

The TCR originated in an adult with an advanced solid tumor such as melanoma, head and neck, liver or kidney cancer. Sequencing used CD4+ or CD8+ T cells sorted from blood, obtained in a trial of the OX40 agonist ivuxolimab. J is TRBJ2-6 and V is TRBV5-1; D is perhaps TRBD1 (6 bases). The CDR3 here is CASSLQGPPRGANVLTF. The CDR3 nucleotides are TGCGCCAGCAGCTTGCAGGGGCCGCCGCGTGGGGCCAACGTCCTGACTTTC.